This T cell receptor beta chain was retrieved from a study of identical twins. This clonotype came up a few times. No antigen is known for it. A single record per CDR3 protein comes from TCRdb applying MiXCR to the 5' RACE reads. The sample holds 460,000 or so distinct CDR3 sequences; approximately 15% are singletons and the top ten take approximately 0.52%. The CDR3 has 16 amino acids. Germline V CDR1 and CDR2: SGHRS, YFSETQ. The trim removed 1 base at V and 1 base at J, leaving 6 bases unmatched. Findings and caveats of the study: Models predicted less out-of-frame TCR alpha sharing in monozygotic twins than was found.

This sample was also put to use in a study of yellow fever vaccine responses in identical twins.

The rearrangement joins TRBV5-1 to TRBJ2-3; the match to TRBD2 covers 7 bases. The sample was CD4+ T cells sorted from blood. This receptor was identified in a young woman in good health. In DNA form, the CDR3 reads TGCGCCAGCAGCTTGCCTACGGCGGGGGGCACAGATACGCAGTATTTT. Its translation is CASSLPTAGGTDTQYF.